The 18 T cell receptor beta chains presented below share a single source sample, sequenced in a study of response to subunit inactivated influenza vaccine. Each CDR3 protein is one row after TCRdb ran MiXCR on the RT-PCR reads. The table has 550,000 to 800,000 distinct CDR3 sequences, around a sixth seen once. The sample in question was PBMCs from blood, obtained less than 13 days after vaccination. All receptors derive from a man in his fifties who received an inactivated influenza vaccine.

The chain is built from TRBV7-9 and TRBJ1-1; D unresolved. Trimming removed 3 bases from V and 1 base from J, with 9 bases in between. This CDR3 contains 14 residues. Germline CDR1 is SEHNR and CDR2 is FQNEAQ (reference sequence). The CDR3 spells CASSFGSPNTEAFF. The CDR3 bases are TGTGCCAGCAGCTTTGGCTCACCGAACACTGAAGCTTTCTTT.

The chain employs TRBV4-2 and TRBJ1-6; perhaps TRBD1 as D (6 bases). This CDR3 comprises 13 residues. The ends were cut back, 4 bases at V and 10 bases at J, with 11 bases in the middle. Germline loops: CDR1 LGHNA, CDR2 YNFKEQ. The CDR3 nucleotides are TGTGCCAGCAGCCCCGGACAGTTCTCACCCCTCCACTTT. This gives the protein CASSPGQFSPLHF.

Turning to this clonotype: A much larger clonotype is one base distant, so this may be a read error. The V gene is TRBV7-6, the J gene TRBJ2-2; D possibly corresponds to TRBD1 (5 bases). Germline CDR1 and CDR2: SGHVS and FNYEAQ. CDR3 length: 15 residues. V was clipped by 0 bases and J by 4 bases, with 9 bases between them. In DNA, the CDR3 is TGTGCCAGCAGCTTAGCCAGGGTGGGCACCGGGGAGCTGTTTTTT. Protein: CASSLARVGTGELFF.

This clonotype was seen at least ten times. This rearrangement joins TRBV27 to TRBJ2-3, with TRBD2 matching over 7 bases. The V segment lost 3 bases and the J segment 5 bases; nucleotides outside the gene matches: 5. The V gene's germline CDR1 is MNHEY and CDR2 SMNVEV (reference sequence). The CDR3 spans 14 residues. CDR3 residues: CASSFRGRGDTQYF. CDR3 in DNA: TGTGCCAGCAGTTTTCGGGGGAGGGGAGATACGCAGTATTTT.

The chain employs TRBV9 and TRBJ1-2; D remains ambiguous. The CDR3 length is 15 residues. The germline V gene has CDR1 SGDLS and CDR2 YYNGEE. V was clipped by 0 bases and J by 4 bases, with 13 bases between them. For the CDR3, the DNA is TGTGCCAGCAGCGTAGACCCTCAGAGGACCTATGGCTACACCTTC. Its translation is CASSVDPQRTYGYTF.

This clonotype showed up just a few times. The V and J genes are TRBV5-1 and TRBJ2-5, with 8 bases matching TRBD1. Germline V gene sequence: CDR1 SGHRS, CDR2 YFSETQ. Trimming removed 0 bases from V and 5 bases from J; junction bases left unmatched: 6. The CDR3 has 15 residues. The CDR3, as DNA: TGCGCCAGCAGCTTGGATCCAGGGGGCGGGGAGACCCAGTACTTC. Translated: CASSLDPGGGETQYF.

This clonotype was seen only a few times. The chain carries TRBV12-3 or TRBV12-4 and TRBJ2-7; D may be TRBD2 (5 bases). The germline V and J ends were trimmed by 2 bases and 0 bases, with 8 bases remaining between them. The CDR3 runs to 14 residues. For the CDR3, the DNA is TGTGCCAGCAGTTTAAAGGACTTCTCCTACGAGCAGTACTTC. Its translation is CASSLKDFSYEQYF.

This clonotype was seen only a few times. J is TRBJ2-5 and V is TRBV15; possibly TRBD1 or TRBD2 for D (5 bases each). The germline CDR1 and CDR2 sequences are LNHNV and YYDKDF (reference sequence). With 0 bases removed from V and 7 bases from J, the gap between germline ends came to 15 bases. This CDR3 comprises 15 residues. CDR3 sequence: CATSRDRTGPTTQYF. The CDR3 DNA sequence: TGTGCCACCAGCAGAGATCGGACGGGACCAACGACCCAGTACTTC.

This clonotype was picked up a small number of times. The chain is built from TRBV7-9 and TRBJ1-1; D not certain. V was cut by 5 bases and J by 2 bases, with 9 bases left in between. The germline V gene encodes CDR1 SEHNR and CDR2 FQNEAQ (reference sequence). There are 13 residues in the CDR3. DNA of the CDR3: TGTGCCAGCAGCGGGCCTCTAAACACTGAAGCTTTCTTT. Translation gives CASSGPLNTEAFF.

This chain links TRBV2 with TRBJ1-4, with D uncertain. The CDR3 spans 15 residues. Germline loops: CDR1 SNHLY, CDR2 FYNNEI. Trimming left V 5 bases short and J 4 bases short, with 14 bases between. CDR3 nucleotides: TGTGCCAGCAGTCTTCTACGCATCCTTAATGAAAAACTGTTTTTT. This translates into CASSLLRILNEKLFF.

The V call is TRBV20-1, the J call TRBJ1-4; D gene unclear. The CDR3 is made up of 13 amino acids. V dropped 3 bases and J dropped 3 bases, with 8 bases sitting between them. Per the germline V gene, CDR1 is DFQATT and CDR2 is SNEGSKA (reference sequence). CDR3 region: CSASGGSNEKLFF. CDR3 DNA sequence: TGCAGTGCTAGCGGTGGATCTAATGAAAAACTGTTTTTT.

The gene calls are TRBV19 and TRBJ2-1; perhaps D is TRBD1 or TRBD2 (5 bases each). The CDR3 consists of 15 residues. CDR1 LNHDA and CDR2 SQIVND come from the germline V gene (reference sequence). Trimming took off 7 bases at V and 3 bases at J, with 16 bases between the two ends. CDR3 amino acids: CASTNGTQGYNEQFF. For the CDR3, the DNA is TGTGCCAGTACCAACGGGACGCAGGGCTACAATGAGCAGTTCTTC.

This clonotype was recorded at least ten times. This chain connects TRBV12-3 or TRBV12-4 to TRBJ2-7; D gene ambiguous. Trimming stripped 6 bases from V and 0 bases from J, with 9 bases between. This CDR3 has 13 amino acids. CDR3 residues: CASSPRTSYEQYF. Written as DNA, the CDR3 is TGTGCCAGCAGCCCCAGAACCTCCTACGAGCAGTACTTC.

In this sample, this clonotype turned up many times. The chain recombines TRBV7-9 with TRBJ2-1; D possibly matches TRBD1 or TRBD2 (5 bases each). The CDR3 extends over 16 amino acids. Deletions cut 6 bases from V and 1 base from J, with 16 bases between. Per the germline V gene, CDR1 is SEHNR and CDR2 is FQNEAQ (reference sequence). The CDR3 reads CASRPGTALSYNEQFF. Here the CDR3 DNA reads TGTGCCAGCAGACCAGGGACCGCGCTATCCTACAATGAGCAGTTCTTC.

At least ten counts were recorded for this clonotype. This chain's CDR3 is CASRPPTGYDTQYF. The CDR3 DNA sequence: TGTGCCAGCAGACCGCCGACAGGGTACGATACGCAGTATTTT. The chain links TRBV28 to TRBJ2-3, with 7 bases lining up with TRBD1. The CDR3 runs 14 residues. V shed 6 bases, J shed 6 bases, and the junction held 9 bases outside the gene matches. The germline CDR1 and CDR2 sequences are MDHEN and SYDVKM. Variable domain in full (rest from reference TRBV28 and TRBJ2-3): DVKVTQSSRYLVKRTGEKVFLECVQDMDHENMFWYRQDPGLGLRLIYFSYDVKMKEKGDIPEGYSVSREKKERFSLILESASTNQTSMYLCASRPPTGYDTQYFGPGTRLTVL.

This clonotype turned up a few times. This chain uses TRBV6-2 or TRBV6-3 with TRBJ2-7, with 11 bases aligning to TRBD2. This CDR3 contains 17 residues. J lost 3 bases, V lost 6 bases, and 13 bases had no gene match. Germline V gene lookup returns CDR1 MNHEY and CDR2 SVGEGT. The CDR3 sequence: CASSRPNGLAGYYEQYF. The CDR3 bases are TGTGCCAGCAGCCGACCCAATGGACTAGCGGGCTACTACGAGCAGTACTTC.

J is TRBJ2-1 and V is TRBV20-1, with TRBD1 identical over 7 bases. The CDR3 covers 14 residues. V was clipped by 5 bases and J by 7 bases; unmatched bases: 11. Germline V gene lookup returns CDR1 DFQATT and CDR2 SNEGSKA (reference sequence). CDR3 in DNA: TGCAGTGCTCGACTTAGGACAGGTAGAAATGAGCAGTTCTTC. It is translated as CSARLRTGRNEQFF.

The chain links TRBV12-3 or TRBV12-4 to TRBJ2-3; the match to TRBD1 covers 10 bases. This CDR3 is 14 amino acids long. The trim removed 7 bases at V and 4 bases at J, leaving 5 bases unmatched. The CDR3 DNA follows: TGTGCCAGCACCCGGACAGGGGGATCAGATACGCAGTATTTT. It encodes CASTRTGGSDTQYF.